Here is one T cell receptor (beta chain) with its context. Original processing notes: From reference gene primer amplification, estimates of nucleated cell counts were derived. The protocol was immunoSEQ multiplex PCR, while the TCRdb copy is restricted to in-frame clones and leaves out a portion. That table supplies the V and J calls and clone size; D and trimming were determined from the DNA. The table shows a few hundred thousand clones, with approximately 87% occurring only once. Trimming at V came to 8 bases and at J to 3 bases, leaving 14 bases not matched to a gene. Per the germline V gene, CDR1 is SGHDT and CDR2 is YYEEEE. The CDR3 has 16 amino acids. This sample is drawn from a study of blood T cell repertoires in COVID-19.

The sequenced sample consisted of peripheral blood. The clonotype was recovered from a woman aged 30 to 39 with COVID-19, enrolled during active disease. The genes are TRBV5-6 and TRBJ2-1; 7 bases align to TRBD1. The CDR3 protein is CASQQRQGFFYNEQFF. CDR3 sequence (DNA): TGTGCCAGTCAGCAAAGACAGGGATTCTTCTACAATGAGCAGTTCTTC.